A selection of T cell receptor beta chains follows, all from one sample in a study of blood T cells in healthy people across ages. Each CDR3 protein gets one entry after TCRdb re-called the 5' RACE reads with MiXCR. Altogether 1.5 million to 2 million distinct CDR3 sequences are present, around 48% being singletons, with the ten largest covering around 2.1%. Specimen: blood. These receptors were obtained from a woman aged 40 to 50 in good health. CDR3s leave out the opening cysteine and the closing phenylalanine or tryptophan. Fields, in order: V gene, J gene, CDR3 protein.

v_call: TRBV9; j_call: TRBJ2-5; cdr3_aa: ASSERGGLSSLQETQY
v_call: TRBV28; j_call: TRBJ2-4; cdr3_aa: ASSFTGVSKQY
v_call: TRBV24-1; j_call: TRBJ2-4; cdr3_aa: ATSDSVGAGNIQY
v_call: TRBV20-1; j_call: TRBJ1-4; cdr3_aa: SASPNEKLF
v_call: TRBV29-1; j_call: TRBJ2-3; cdr3_aa: SVTPGYTQY
v_call: TRBV12-3/TRBV12-4; j_call: -; cdr3_aa: ASSLYGLPYEQY
v_call: TRBV10-3; j_call: TRBJ2-1; cdr3_aa: AISDLNEQF
v_call: TRBV6-5; j_call: TRBJ2-5; cdr3_aa: ASSPNRVRETQY
v_call: TRBV7-2; j_call: TRBJ2-5; cdr3_aa: ASSLDPAETQY
v_call: TRBV5-8; j_call: TRBJ1-2; cdr3_aa: ASTVRGGYT
v_call: TRBV12-3/TRBV12-4; j_call: TRBJ2-4; cdr3_aa: ASSPPNWGRQKNIQY
v_call: TRBV12-3/TRBV12-4; j_call: TRBJ2-1; cdr3_aa: ASSLRGDTDNEQF
v_call: TRBV6-6; j_call: TRBJ2-7; cdr3_aa: ASSYSFPETYEQY
v_call: TRBV28; j_call: TRBJ1-6; cdr3_aa: ASGTSAFNSPLH
v_call: TRBV3-1; j_call: TRBJ2-5; cdr3_aa: ASSQVRQQETQY
v_call: TRBV4-3; j_call: TRBJ2-2; cdr3_aa: ASSQVLAGGRMDGELF
v_call: TRBV18; j_call: TRBJ2-3; cdr3_aa: ASSPQQGVDTQY
v_call: TRBV28; j_call: TRBJ2-7; cdr3_aa: ASSRVVSGEQY
v_call: TRBV2; j_call: TRBJ2-7; cdr3_aa: ASSLQVSYEQY
v_call: TRBV6-1; j_call: TRBJ1-5; cdr3_aa: ASSEAGTNQPQH
v_call: TRBV4-3; j_call: -; cdr3_aa: ASSQATSGGPPQETQY
v_call: TRBV20-1; j_call: TRBJ1-2; cdr3_aa: SARAGLGGASSYGYT
v_call: TRBV7-2; j_call: TRBJ2-7; cdr3_aa: ASSLEGQGPYEQY
v_call: TRBV10-3; j_call: TRBJ2-7; cdr3_aa: AISDLRGGDYEQY
v_call: TRBV9; j_call: TRBJ2-3; cdr3_aa: ATSGTNTDTQY
v_call: TRBV5-6; j_call: TRBJ2-1; cdr3_aa: ASSLSDRVLNNEQF
v_call: TRBV14; j_call: TRBJ1-1; cdr3_aa: ASSQDFATEAF
v_call: TRBV3-1; j_call: TRBJ2-1; cdr3_aa: ASSHYSGAPSEQF
v_call: TRBV7-2; j_call: TRBJ1-6; cdr3_aa: ASSLTLEINAPLH
v_call: TRBV28; j_call: TRBJ2-7; cdr3_aa: ASSFGVGSSYEQY
v_call: TRBV12-3/TRBV12-4; j_call: TRBJ1-1; cdr3_aa: ASSFRGFGNTEAF
v_call: TRBV6-5; j_call: TRBJ1-5; cdr3_aa: ASSRDRGVNQPQH
v_call: TRBV12-3/TRBV12-4; j_call: TRBJ2-7; cdr3_aa: ASTSRGQGYEQY
v_call: TRBV24-1; j_call: TRBJ2-3; cdr3_aa: ATSDLRTGGSTDTQY
v_call: TRBV12-3/TRBV12-4; j_call: -; cdr3_aa: ASRSGRGYEQY
v_call: TRBV29-1; j_call: TRBJ2-4; cdr3_aa: SVEDIKLAKNIQY
v_call: TRBV4-2; j_call: TRBJ1-2; cdr3_aa: ASSQNGVGTNYGYT
v_call: TRBV7-2; j_call: TRBJ2-7; cdr3_aa: ASSLFSGPSYEQY
v_call: TRBV20-1; j_call: TRBJ2-3; cdr3_aa: SAPHRQGPRGTQY
v_call: TRBV29-1; j_call: TRBJ2-5; cdr3_aa: SVEEVEQETQY
v_call: TRBV4-3; j_call: TRBJ1-2; cdr3_aa: ASSQLPGGAFYGYT
v_call: TRBV24-1; j_call: TRBJ2-5; cdr3_aa: ATSDSGQRARKTQY
v_call: TRBV27; j_call: TRBJ2-1; cdr3_aa: ASSQQPIETYNEQF
v_call: TRBV9; j_call: TRBJ2-5; cdr3_aa: ASSVGVIQETQY
v_call: TRBV9; j_call: TRBJ2-7; cdr3_aa: ASSVGNEEQY
v_call: TRBV2; j_call: TRBJ1-1; cdr3_aa: ASRPIHATEAF
v_call: TRBV10-2; j_call: TRBJ2-3; cdr3_aa: AISRSGSTDTQY
v_call: TRBV29-1; j_call: TRBJ1-2; cdr3_aa: TVGRLNYGYT
v_call: TRBV6-2/TRBV6-3; j_call: TRBJ2-7; cdr3_aa: ASSYGLAGYEQY
v_call: TRBV7-2; j_call: TRBJ1-6; cdr3_aa: ASSLVRAQNSPLH
v_call: TRBV6-1; j_call: TRBJ2-1; cdr3_aa: ASSASRTPYNEQF
v_call: TRBV7-9; j_call: TRBJ1-4; cdr3_aa: ASSQFGTGSREKLF
v_call: TRBV4-2; j_call: TRBJ1-6; cdr3_aa: ASSQAGSAEGNSPLH
v_call: TRBV7-8; j_call: TRBJ1-2; cdr3_aa: ASSLGHSNYGHT